This TCR beta chain is drawn from a study of OX40 agonist ivuxolimab in advanced cancers. TCRdb's table, derived via immunoSEQ multiplex PCR, lists solely in-frame clones and lacks some. The table lists some 16,000 clones, over 70% of them singletons. Germline CDR1 and CDR2: LGHNA and YSLEER. Trimming removed 0 bases from V and 5 bases from J, with 10 bases in between. This CDR3 contains 14 residues. This TCR was sampled from an adult with an advanced solid tumor such as melanoma, head and neck, liver or kidney cancer. The sequencing used CD4+ or CD8+ T cells sorted from blood, collected in a trial of the OX40 agonist ivuxolimab. The J gene is TRBJ2-5, the V gene TRBV4-3, with D unclear. CDR3 sequence: CASSQEWVGETQYF. The CDR3 DNA reads as TGCGCCAGCAGCCAAGAGTGGGTTGGCGAGACCCAGTACTTC.